This T cell receptor (beta chain) is from a study of radiation and T cells in renal cell carcinoma. CDR1 is SGHRS, CDR2 YFSETQ, per germline. Trimming stripped 5 bases from V and 7 bases from J, with 16 bases between. There are 13 residues in the CDR3. Time point meaning: baseline pretreatment blood. Treatment meaning: 15 Gy SBRT to primary tumor, nephrectomy 4 weeks later. Assay used: immunoSEQ multiplex PCR; TCRdb lists only in-frame clones, some missing. Seen here are about 95,000 clones, around 88% observed once, and the top ten hold almost 8%. The specimen was blood, collected from a patient whose treatment included radiotherapy and nephrectomy. The chain carries TRBV5-1 and TRBJ2-7; D perhaps matches TRBD2 (7 bases). This TCR was sampled from a man aged 50-59 years with renal cell carcinoma. The CDR3 DNA reads as TGCGCCAGCAGGCGGGGGCCCGAGGGGGAGCAGTACTTC. Its translation is CASRRGPEGEQYF.